The 24 T cell receptor beta chains listed next were all sequenced from one sample in a study of blood T cell repertoires in COVID-19 (dated by TCRdb to 2019 to 2021). Library prep was done by the immunoSEQ multiplex PCR assay. This immuneACCESS table, as held by TCRdb, lists in-frame sequences with V and J called but not all clones. Of the missing ones, under half trace to an unresolved V gene in checked studies; the others have no known cause. This sample holds around 310,000 clones; around 92% were observed only once. The ten largest clonotypes hold over 9% of the sample. Input material: PBMCs or T cells enriched from blood (not recorded which). The receptor source for this set is a woman between 25 and 40 years old who had recovered from COVID-19.

This sequence joins TRBV24-1 and TRBJ2-3; tentatively, D is TRBD1 (6 bases). The length of the CDR3 is 15 residues. The ends were cut back, 5 bases at V and 2 bases at J, with 13 bases in the middle. CDR1 and CDR2 from the germline V gene are KGHDR and SFDVKD. The CDR3 sequence is CATSAPQGHTDTQYF. CDR3 nucleotide sequence: TGTGCCACCAGTGCCCCACAGGGTCACACAGATACGCAGTATTTT.

DNA of the CDR3: TGTGCCAGCAGTTCGCGGACAGGCTACGAGCAGTACTTC. It encodes CASSSRTGYEQYF. This sequence joins TRBV27 and TRBJ2-7; 7 nucleotides align to TRBD1. The CDR3 consists of 13 residues. Per the germline V gene, CDR1 is MNHEY and CDR2 is SMNVEV (reference sequence). The V segment lost 4 bases and the J segment 3 bases; nucleotides outside the gene matches: 3.

The gene calls are TRBV5-1 and TRBJ1-2; the match to TRBD1 covers 9 bases. Germline lookup yields CDR1 SGHRS and CDR2 YFSETQ. Germline trimming cut 4 bases from V and 5 bases from J; bases unmatched to any gene: 15. The CDR3 covers 17 residues. CDR3 bases: TGCGCCAGCAGCCCGGAGAGATCCGGGACAGGGATTTATGGCTACACCTTC. The encoded protein is CASSPERSGTGIYGYTF.

The CDR3 coding sequence is TGTGCCAGTAGTAGAGGGACAGGGTTTGAAAAACTGTTTTTT. It yields the protein CASSRGTGFEKLFF. This chain uses TRBV19 with TRBJ1-4; the match to TRBD1 covers 9 bases. This CDR3 is 14 amino acids long. Per germline, CDR1 LNHDA and CDR2 SQIVND (reference sequence). J gave up 7 bases and V 4 bases, and 4 bases lay outside the gene matches.

The V call is TRBV5-1, the J call TRBJ1-1; no firm D call. V lost 4 bases to trimming and J lost 1 base, with 17 bases between them. Germline V lookup: CDR1 SGHRS, CDR2 YFSETQ. This CDR3 comprises 16 residues. The CDR3 loop reads CASSLPRTEANTEAFF. Here the CDR3 DNA reads TGCGCCAGCAGCCTCCCCCGGACGGAGGCGAACACTGAAGCTTTCTTT. The whole variable domain, filled in from reference TRBV5-1 and TRBJ1-1, reads KAGVTQTPRYLIKTRGQQVTLSCSPISGHRSVSWYQQTPGQGLQFLFEYFSETQRNKGNFPGRFSGRQFSNSRSEMNVSTLELGDSALYLCASSLPRTEANTEAFFGQGTRLTVV.

The rearrangement links TRBV19 to TRBJ1-4; D might be TRBD1 (5 bases). The CDR3 runs 14 residues. V lost 6 bases to trimming and J lost 7 bases, with 15 bases between them. Looked up from germline, CDR1 is LNHDA and CDR2 is SQIVND (reference sequence). In DNA form, the CDR3 reads TGTGCCAGTAGGGAGCAGGGATCGGTTGAAAAACTGTTTTTT. This codes for CASREQGSVEKLFF. Variable domain in full (rest from reference TRBV19 and TRBJ1-4): DGGITQSPKYLFRKEGQNVTLSCEQNLNHDAMYWYRQDPGQGLRLIYYSQIVNDFQKGDIAEGYSVSREKKESFPLTVTSAQKNPTAFYLCASREQGSVEKLFFGSGTQLSVL.

The chain couples TRBV13 to TRBJ1-5; TRBD1 is a possible D gene (5 bases). V lost 0 bases, J lost 10 bases, and 16 bases lay in between. Germline V lookup: CDR1 PRHDT, CDR2 FYEKMQ (reference sequence). The CDR3 is 15 residues long. In DNA form, the CDR3 reads TGTGCCAGCAGCTTAGGGACAGCCCCGGGTAATCCCCAGCATTTT. Protein product: CASSLGTAPGNPQHF. Filled out from reference TRBV13 and TRBJ1-5, the complete variable domain reads AAGVIQSPRHLIKEKRETATLKCYPIPRHDTVYWYQQGPGQDPQFLISFYEKMQSDKGSIPDRFSAQQFSDYHSELNMSSLELGDSALYFCASSLGTAPGNPQHFGDGTRLSIL.

The V and J genes are TRBV15 and TRBJ2-7; maybe TRBD2 (6 bases). Per germline, CDR1 LNHNV and CDR2 YYDKDF (reference sequence). The V gene lost 2 bases and the J gene lost 2 bases, with 19 bases spanning the gap. The CDR3 is 17 amino acids. The CDR3 sequence is CATSRSPPRLAPYEQYF. The CDR3 DNA reads as TGTGCCACCAGCAGATCCCCCCCCCGGCTAGCGCCCTACGAGCAGTACTTC.

This clone was counted a few times. The chain recombines TRBV2 with TRBJ1-1; the D is unclear. Trimming cost V 8 bases and J 0 bases, with 16 bases left between them. The CDR3 covers 15 residues. Germline CDR1 reads SNHLY; CDR2 reads FYNNEI. The CDR3 DNA follows: TGTGCCAGCCAAATCGGGGTTTCCATGAACACTGAAGCTTTCTTT. Its protein is CASQIGVSMNTEAFF.

The chain joins TRBV19 to TRBJ1-5; tentative D call: TRBD1 (5 bases). Trimming shortened V by 7 bases and J by 2 bases, and 21 bases separated the two germline ends. This CDR3 comprises 17 residues. Germline assignment: CDR1 LNHDA and CDR2 SQIVND (reference sequence). CDR3 sequence: CASTRADLGYGNQPQHF. The CDR3 region has the DNA TGTGCCAGTACCAGGGCCGATCTTGGGTATGGCAATCAGCCCCAGCATTTT.

The chain uses TRBV7-6 and TRBJ1-1; D remains ambiguous. The CDR3 consists of 13 residues. The germline V gene has CDR1 SGHVS and CDR2 FNYEAQ. V was pared by 1 base and J by 3 bases, with 6 bases between. CDR3 in DNA: TGTGCCAGCAGCTTAGAACGGTACACTGAAGCTTTCTTT. It specifies CASSLERYTEAFF.

This chain links TRBV9 with TRBJ2-5, with 15 bases lining up with TRBD2. The CDR3 runs to 16 residues. CDR1 SGDLS and CDR2 YYNGEE come from the germline V gene. The ends lost 4 bases at V and 2 bases at J; junction bases unmatched: 3. The CDR3 DNA reads as TGTGCCAGCAGCCCCGGACTAGCGGGAGGGCAAGAGACCCAGTACTTC. It specifies CASSPGLAGGQETQYF.

The gene calls are TRBV27 and TRBJ2-1, with 11 bases matching TRBD2. V shed 3 bases, J shed 4 bases, and the junction held 8 bases outside the gene matches. Germline assignment: CDR1 MNHEY and CDR2 SMNVEV (reference sequence). CDR3 size: 17 residues. CDR3 coding DNA: TGTGCCAGCAGTTTTGACCCACTAGCGGGAGTATACAATGAGCAGTTCTTC. Protein: CASSFDPLAGVYNEQFF.

The rearrangement uses TRBV13 and TRBJ1-1; D not certain. The CDR3 covers 16 residues. Trimming took off 3 bases at V and 0 bases at J, with 14 bases between the two ends. Germline CDR1 PRHDT, CDR2 FYEKMQ (reference sequence). The CDR3 sequence: CASSFGYTDLNTEAFF. The CDR3 DNA is TGTGCCAGCAGCTTCGGCTATACAGATTTGAACACTGAAGCTTTCTTT.

The CDR3 nucleotides are TGTGCCAGCAGCTTAGTCCCGGGGAGCGATGAGCAGTTCTTC. It specifies CASSLVPGSDEQFF. The chain links TRBV7-9 to TRBJ2-1; TRBD2 might be the D (5 bases). Germline V lookup: CDR1 SEHNR, CDR2 FQNEAQ (reference sequence). The CDR3 consists of 14 residues. V lost 1 base to trimming and J lost 8 bases, with 12 bases between them.

This rearrangement joins TRBV19 to TRBJ2-7, with 10 positions matching TRBD1. Germline V gene sequence: CDR1 LNHDA, CDR2 SQIVND (reference sequence). The CDR3 spans 16 residues. V dropped 7 bases and J dropped 2; count of bases not matched to a gene: 11. CDR3 bases: TGTGCCAGTACCAGCAGGGGACAGGGGACCCCCTACGAGCAGTACTTC. It is translated as CASTSRGQGTPYEQYF.

The V gene is TRBV11-2, the J gene TRBJ1-2; D gene ambiguous. Germline CDR1 SGHAT, CDR2 FQNNGV. V was cut by 0 bases and J by 3 bases, with 5 bases left in between. The CDR3 totals 13 residues. CDR3 sequence: CASSLERDYGYTF. The CDR3 bases are TGTGCCAGCAGCTTAGAGCGGGACTATGGCTACACCTTC.

This clone occurred once. V and J are TRBV27 and TRBJ2-1; D is uncertain. The germline gives CDR1 MNHEY, CDR2 SMNVEV (reference sequence). V lost 5 bases to trimming and J lost 0 bases, with 8 bases between them. This CDR3 has 14 amino acids. CDR3 protein: CASSVTSSYNEQFF. The CDR3 DNA is TGTGCCAGCAGTGTCACGAGCTCCTACAATGAGCAGTTCTTC.

The chain combines TRBV25-1 with TRBJ1-4; 8 bases are a match to TRBD1. The CDR3 extends over 16 amino acids. V lost 1 base, J lost 7 bases, and 8 bases stayed unmatched. Germline V gene sequence: CDR1 MGHDK, CDR2 SYGVNS. CDR3 region: CASSEWGQESTEKLFF. The CDR3 region has the DNA TGTGCCAGCAGTGAATGGGGACAGGAATCAACTGAAAAACTGTTTTTT.

The chain uses TRBV7-6 and TRBJ1-3, with D uncertain. Germline V gene sequence: CDR1 SGHVS, CDR2 FNYEAQ. V was trimmed by 5 bases and J by 0 bases, leaving 17 bases between them. CDR3 length: 17 amino acids. The CDR3 spells CASSQDLTQSSGNTIYF. The CDR3 DNA is TGTGCCAGCAGCCAGGATCTTACACAGTCCTCTGGAAACACCATATATTTT. The whole variable domain, remainder taken from reference TRBV7-6 and TRBJ1-3, is GAGVSQSPRYKVTKRGQDVALRCDPISGHVSLYWYRQALGQGPEFLTYFNYEAQQDKSGLPNDRFSAERPEGSISTLTIQRTEQRDSAMYRCASSQDLTQSSGNTIYFGEGSWLTVV.

This clone was seen a single time. The V gene is TRBV9, the J gene TRBJ1-4; tentatively, D is TRBD1 (5 bases). V was pared by 3 bases and J by 8 bases, with 14 bases between. The CDR3 runs 14 residues. Looked up from germline, CDR1 is SGDLS and CDR2 is YYNGEE. CDR3 in amino acids: CASSGGTQEEKLFF. The CDR3 nucleotides are TGTGCCAGCAGCGGCGGGACGCAGGAGGAAAAACTGTTTTTT.

The J gene is TRBJ1-1, the V gene TRBV19; D unresolved. V lost 3 bases, J lost 3 bases, and 11 bases lay in between. The CDR3 loop spans 14 amino acids. Germline values: CDR1 LNHDA, CDR2 SQIVND (reference sequence). CDR3 sequence: CASSIGEMDTEAFF. The CDR3 bases are TGTGCCAGTAGTATTGGGGAGATGGACACTGAAGCTTTCTTT.

This clone was picked up one time. The chain links TRBV5-4 to TRBJ2-5; D perhaps matches TRBD1 (6 bases). The germline CDR1 and CDR2 sequences are SGHNT and YYREEE (reference sequence). The CDR3 spans 13 residues. V was cut by 4 bases and J by 3 bases, with 10 bases left in between. CDR3 residues: CASSRDIKETQYF. CDR3 nucleotides: TGTGCCAGCAGCCGGGACATCAAAGAGACCCAGTACTTC.

This CDR3 is CASSHTGYFYGYTF. The CDR3 nucleotides read TGTGCCAGCAGCCACACAGGGTATTTCTATGGCTACACCTTC. The genes are TRBV5-8 and TRBJ1-2; D might be TRBD1 (6 bases). V was pared by 4 bases and J by 4 bases, with 14 bases between. Germline lookup yields CDR1 SGHTS and CDR2 YDEGEE. This CDR3 has 14 residues.